The present T cell receptor beta chain was sequenced within a study of T cell repertoires in cytomegalovirus infection. About the study: Signatures in public TCR beta sequences pointed to both CMV infection and matching HLA type.

This clonotype was seen more than once but under ten times. Antigen unknown. Germline assignment: CDR1 MNHEY and CDR2 SMNVEV (reference sequence). Unmatched junction bases numbered 13, after V lost 0 bases and J lost 0 bases. CDR3 size: 20 residues. MiXCR, applied by TCRdb to the reads, yields one record per CDR3 protein. The sample shows more than 150,000 distinct CDR3 sequences, approximately 19% of them seen only once. Notes on the study in general: Cumulative public TCR beta family frequency identified carriers of CMV plus the relevant HLA. Dominating the ex vivo response were TCR beta clonotypes that were CMV-specific and HLA-C-restricted.

Sequencing used PBMCs. The chain recombines TRBV27 with TRBJ1-5; 8 nucleotides line up with TRBD1. This clonotype was obtained from a human donor in good health (CMV status not recorded). Some clones in this sample may be carry-over from other donors' samples. Written as DNA, the CDR3 is TGTGCCAGCAGTTTATCGTCCGGGACAGGCCTATCTTATAGCAATCAGCCCCAGCATTTT. This codes for CASSLSSGTGLSYSNQPQHF.